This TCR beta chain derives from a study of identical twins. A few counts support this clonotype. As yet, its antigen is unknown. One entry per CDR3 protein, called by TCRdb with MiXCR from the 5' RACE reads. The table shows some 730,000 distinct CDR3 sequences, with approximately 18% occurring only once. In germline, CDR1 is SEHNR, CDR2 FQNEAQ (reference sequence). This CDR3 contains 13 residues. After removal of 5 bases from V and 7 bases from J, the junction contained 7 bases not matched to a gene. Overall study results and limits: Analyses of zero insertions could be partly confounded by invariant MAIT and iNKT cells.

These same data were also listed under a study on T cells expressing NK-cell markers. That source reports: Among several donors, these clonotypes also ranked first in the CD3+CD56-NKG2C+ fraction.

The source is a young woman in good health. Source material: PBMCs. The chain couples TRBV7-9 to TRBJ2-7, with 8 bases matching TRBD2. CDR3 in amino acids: CASSPGLAGEQYF. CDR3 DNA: TGTGCCAGCAGCCCAGGACTAGCCGGGGAGCAGTACTTC.